This T cell receptor (beta chain) was captured by sequencing in a study of T cells after yellow fever vaccination. Study-level information: Fractions of low cell number were prepared using SMART-Seq v4 Ultra Low Input.

The CDR3 contains 13 residues. V was pared by 4 bases and J by 4 bases, with 3 bases of the junction left unmatched. CDR1 SGHTA and CDR2 FQGNSA come from the germline V gene. This clonotype came up a few times. Via MiXCR, TCRdb re-called the 5' RACE reads, giving one row per CDR3 protein. The sample has 500,000 to 650,000 distinct CDR3 sequences, about 13% seen once. This sequence joins TRBV7-2 and TRBJ2-5; TRBD1 agrees at 7 bases. This sequence originates from a man in his thirties or forties who received the YFV17D yellow fever vaccine. The specimen comprised PBMCs, sampled on the day of the yellow fever booster vaccination. CDR3 amino acids: CASSSNRGETQYF. CDR3 DNA sequence: TGTGCCAGCAGCTCGAACAGGGGAGAGACCCAGTACTTC.